This TCR beta chain was observed in a study of cytomegalovirus exposure and HLA in healthy donors. Study as a whole: Findings of an earlier analysis included more than 90 million unique TCR beta sequences from 170 million or so T cells.

Details on this clone: Its target is unknown.

Study observations and caveats: Sequencing depth across donors, presence/absence analyses assumed, was roughly uniform. Listed as cytomegalovirus-associated were roughly 180 TCR beta chains.

Looked up from germline, CDR1 is SGHRS and CDR2 is YFSETQ. The CDR3 has 17 residues. V trimming: 2 bases; J trimming: 5 bases; junction bases outside the gene matches: 15. Researchers ran the PCR with 60 Vbeta and 13 Jbeta primers. Clones were read by immunoSEQ multiplex PCR, and TCRdb kept only the in-frame ones, dropping some. The sample has 100,000 to 150,000 clones; just under 80% are singletons. Specimen: PBMCs. The chain couples TRBV5-1 to TRBJ1-2; 7 positions match TRBD1. This clonotype originated in a woman between 40 and 50 years old in good health and CMV-seronegative. CDR3: CASSLGRPDRRSYGYTF. The CDR3 coding sequence is TGCGCCAGCAGCTTAGGTAGGCCGGACAGGAGGAGTTATGGCTACACCTTC. The full variable domain, its missing parts supplied by reference TRBV5-1 and TRBJ1-2, is KAGVTQTPRYLIKTRGQQVTLSCSPISGHRSVSWYQQTPGQGLQFLFEYFSETQRNKGNFPGRFSGRQFSNSRSEMNVSTLELGDSALYLCASSLGRPDRRSYGYTFGSGTRLTVV.